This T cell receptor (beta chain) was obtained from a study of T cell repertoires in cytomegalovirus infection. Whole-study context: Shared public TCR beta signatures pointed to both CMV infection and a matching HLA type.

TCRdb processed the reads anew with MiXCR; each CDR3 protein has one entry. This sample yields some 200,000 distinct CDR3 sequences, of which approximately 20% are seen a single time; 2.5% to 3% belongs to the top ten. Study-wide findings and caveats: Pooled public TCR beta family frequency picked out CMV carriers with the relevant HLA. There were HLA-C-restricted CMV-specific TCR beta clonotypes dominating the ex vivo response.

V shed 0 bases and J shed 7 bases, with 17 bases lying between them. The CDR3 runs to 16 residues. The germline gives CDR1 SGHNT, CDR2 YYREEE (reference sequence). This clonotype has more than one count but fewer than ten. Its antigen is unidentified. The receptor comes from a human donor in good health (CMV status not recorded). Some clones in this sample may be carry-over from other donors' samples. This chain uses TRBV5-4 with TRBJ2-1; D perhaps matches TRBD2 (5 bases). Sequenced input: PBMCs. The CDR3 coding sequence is TGTGCCAGCAGCTTGGGGTTCGAGGGCCGCAAGAATGAGCAGTTCTTC. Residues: CASSLGFEGRKNEQFF.